A single sample is the source of the 19 T cell receptor beta chains below, sequenced in a study of blood T cell repertoires in COVID-19. The repertoire was sequenced with immunoSEQ multiplex PCR; TCRdb's copy has only in-frame clones and lacks some. In the table there are fewer than 250,000 clones, roughly 80% of which are singletons. Sequenced sample: peripheral blood. The receptors originated from a woman at least 80 years old with COVID-19, enrolled during active disease.

A single count supports this clone. The chain joins TRBV6-5 to TRBJ1-2; TRBD1 agrees at 12 bases. Germline CDR1 and CDR2: MNHEY and SVGAGI. Unmatched junction bases numbered 4, after V lost 2 bases and J lost 3 bases. The CDR3 has 16 amino acids. Here the CDR3 DNA reads TGTGCCAGCAGTTACGGGGGACAGGGGGCTTACTATGGCTACACCTTC. Translated, it gives CASSYGGQGAYYGYTF.

The rearrangement links TRBV5-1 to TRBJ1-3, with D possibly matching TRBD1 (6 bases). V was trimmed by 1 base and J by 12 bases, leaving 23 bases between them. This CDR3 region has 16 residues. Germline V lookup: CDR1 SGHRS, CDR2 YFSETQ. CDR3 amino acids: CASSLTANLDRSVIYF. The CDR3 DNA reads TGCGCCAGCAGCTTGACCGCCAATCTAGACAGGTCCGTCATATATTTT.

This sequence joins TRBV7-8 and TRBJ1-1; 8 bases align to TRBD1. There are 13 residues in the CDR3. The germline CDR1 and CDR2 sequences are SGHVS and FQNEAQ. J gave up 7 bases and V 4 bases, and 5 bases lay outside the gene matches. CDR3 residues: CASSSAQGVEAFF. CDR3 sequence (DNA): TGTGCCAGCAGCTCCGCACAGGGGGTTGAAGCTTTCTTT.

This clone was detected only once. This rearrangement joins TRBV13 to TRBJ1-1, with a weak D call TRBD1 (5 bases). The germline V and J ends were trimmed by 7 bases and 1 base, with 13 bases remaining between them. The length of the CDR3 is 14 residues. Germline V gene lookup returns CDR1 PRHDT and CDR2 FYEKMQ (reference sequence). The CDR3 DNA reads TGTGCCAGCATTCGTGGGGCCACGAACACTGAAGCTTTCTTT. This gives the protein CASIRGATNTEAFF. Supplemented by reference TRBV13 and TRBJ1-1, the full variable domain reads AAGVIQSPRHLIKEKRETATLKCYPIPRHDTVYWYQQGPGQDPQFLISFYEKMQSDKGSIPDRFSAQQFSDYHSELNMSSLELGDSALYFCASIRGATNTEAFFGQGTRLTVV.

The genes are TRBV18 and TRBJ2-3; D is unclear. CDR1 is KGHSH and CDR2 is LQKENI in the germline V gene. The CDR3 is 15 residues long. The germline V and J ends were trimmed by 2 bases and 1 base, with 10 bases remaining between them. In DNA form, the CDR3 reads TGTGCCAGCTCACCAACTATCGACGGCACAGATACGCAGTATTTT. It specifies CASSPTIDGTDTQYF.

The table lists this clone with a count of one. The chain uses TRBV18 and TRBJ1-1, with D perhaps matching TRBD1 (5 bases). The CDR3 runs to 13 residues. The V and J ends lost 6 bases and 1 base respectively, with 9 bases between them. Germline lookup yields CDR1 KGHSH and CDR2 LQKENI. This CDR3 is CASSPRENTEAFF. DNA for the CDR3: TGTGCCAGCTCCCCCAGGGAGAACACTGAAGCTTTCTTT. The whole variable domain, filled in from reference TRBV18 and TRBJ1-1, reads NAGVMQNPRHLVRRRGQEARLRCSPMKGHSHVYWYRQLPEEGLKFMVYLQKENIIDESGMPKERFSAEFPKEGPSILRIQQVVRGDSAAYFCASSPRENTEAFFGQGTRLTVV.

The chain joins TRBV5-6 to TRBJ1-1; D is unclear. CDR3 length equals 15 residues. V was cut by 6 bases and J by 5 bases, with 20 bases left in between. Per the germline V gene, CDR1 is SGHDT and CDR2 is YYEEEE. In nucleotides, the CDR3 is TGTGCCAGCACCCTGAGTGAGATTTTGGTAACTGAAGCTTTCTTT. Protein sequence: CASTLSEILVTEAFF.

The chain uses TRBV6-6 and TRBJ2-7, with 10 bases identical to TRBD2. V trimming: 2 bases; J trimming: 5 bases; junction bases outside the gene matches: 9. Germline V gene lookup returns CDR1 MNHNY and CDR2 SVGAGI (reference sequence). The CDR3 runs to 16 residues. The CDR3 loop reads CASSYGPAGGDHEQYV. For the CDR3, the DNA is TGTGCCAGCAGTTACGGGCCAGCGGGGGGGGACCACGAGCAGTACGTC.

This chain joins TRBV30 and TRBJ2-5, with a weak D call TRBD1 (6 bases). The CDR3 has 13 residues. The germline V gene has CDR1 GTSNPN and CDR2 SVGIG (reference sequence). The V gene lost 4 bases and the J gene lost 5 bases, with 14 bases spanning the gap. The DNA for the CDR3 is TGTGCCTGGAAGGGCAGGGGAAGGGAGACCCAGTACTTC. This gives the protein CAWKGRGRETQYF.

The genes are TRBV5-1 and TRBJ1-1, with D maybe TRBD1 (6 bases). This CDR3 comprises 14 residues. Trimming shortened V by 3 bases and J by 7 bases, and 16 bases separated the two germline ends. CDR1 and CDR2 from the germline V gene are SGHRS and YFSETQ. The CDR3 reads CASSSAQGVIEAFF. In nucleotides, the CDR3 is TGCGCCAGCAGCTCCGCACAGGGAGTCATTGAAGCTTTCTTT. Together with reference TRBV5-1 and TRBJ1-1, the CDR3 gives the full variable domain: KAGVTQTPRYLIKTRGQQVTLSCSPISGHRSVSWYQQTPGQGLQFLFEYFSETQRNKGNFPGRFSGRQFSNSRSEMNVSTLELGDSALYLCASSSAQGVIEAFFGQGTRLTVV.

The rearrangement links TRBV3-1 (or the pseudogene TRBV3-2) to TRBJ2-3, with TRBD1 as a possible D gene (6 bases). This CDR3 spans 14 amino acids. Per germline, CDR1 LGHDT and CDR2 YNNKEL (reference sequence). With 3 bases removed from V and 3 bases from J, the gap between germline ends came to 10 bases. The chain's CDR3 is CASSQGARTDTQYF. The CDR3 DNA sequence: TGTGCCAGCAGCCAGGGGGCGCGTACAGATACGCAGTATTTT.

The chain carries TRBV5-1 and TRBJ2-3, with TRBD1 matching 9 bases. The CDR3 loop spans 15 amino acids. V was pared by 5 bases and J by 2 bases, with 6 bases of the junction left unmatched. CDR1 and CDR2 from the germline V gene are SGHRS and YFSETQ. This CDR3 is CASSSIQGATDTQYF. Here the CDR3 DNA reads TGCGCCAGCAGTTCGATACAGGGGGCCACAGATACGCAGTATTTT.

This rearrangement joins TRBV12-3 or TRBV12-4 to TRBJ1-2, with D perhaps TRBD1 (6 bases). V lost 4 bases, J lost 13 bases, and 19 bases lay in between. The CDR3 has 13 amino acids. CDR3 nucleotides: TGTGCCAGCAGTTCGCTAGAGGGGGTTTGGGCCACCTTC. As protein: CASSSLEGVWATF.

The J gene is TRBJ2-5, the V gene TRBV19; 8 positions match TRBD1. CDR1 and CDR2 (germline): LNHDA, SQIVND (reference sequence). The CDR3 runs 14 residues. The trim removed 4 bases at V and 4 bases at J, leaving 5 bases unmatched. The CDR3 DNA sequence: TGTGCCAGTAGTAGCGGACAGGGAGGAGAGACCCAGTACTTC. It is translated as CASSSGQGGETQYF.

This sequence joins TRBV27 and TRBJ2-2; maybe TRBD2 (6 bases). The CDR3 runs 14 residues. Trimming cost V 6 bases and J 7 bases, with 15 bases left between them. Germline values: CDR1 MNHEY, CDR2 SMNVEV (reference sequence). In DNA form, the CDR3 reads TGTGCCAGCAGCCGGGACTCCGACGGCGGGGAGCTGTTTTTT. This encodes CASSRDSDGGELFF.

The V gene is TRBV18, the J gene TRBJ1-1; possibly TRBD1 for D (6 bases). V was pared by 5 bases and J by 4 bases, with 14 bases between. This CDR3 has 14 residues. CDR1 and CDR2 from the germline V gene are KGHSH and LQKENI. The CDR3 spells CASSVNREFTEAFF. In DNA, the CDR3 is TGTGCCAGCTCAGTTAACAGGGAGTTCACTGAAGCTTTCTTT.

The CDR3 region has the DNA TGTGCCAGCAGTGAAAGGGGGCAAGCCTATGGCTACACCTTC. Protein: CASSERGQAYGYTF. The V and J genes are TRBV2 and TRBJ1-2; TRBD1 agrees at 7 bases. Germline V gives CDR1 SNHLY, CDR2 FYNNEI. After removal of 2 bases from V and 4 bases from J, the junction contained 4 bases not matched to a gene. The CDR3 runs 14 residues.

This clone came up once. The chain combines TRBV28 with TRBJ2-2; 14 bases are a match to TRBD2. The CDR3 totals 19 residues. Trimming removed 5 bases from V and 0 bases from J; junction bases left unmatched: 8. CDR1 and CDR2 from the germline V gene are MDHEN and SYDVKM. The CDR3 DNA reads as TGTGCCAGCAGTCAAAGGACTAGCGGGGGGAAGTCGAACACCGGGGAGCTGTTTTTT. Translated, it gives CASSQRTSGGKSNTGELFF.

This sequence joins TRBV14 and TRBJ2-3; no definite D call. The V end lost 2 bases, the J end lost 5 bases, and 5 bases lay between the germline ends. The CDR3 extends over 12 amino acids. CDR1 and CDR2 (germline): SGHDN, FVKESK. This CDR3 is CASSQTQDTQYF. In DNA form, the CDR3 reads TGTGCCAGCAGCCAAACACAAGATACGCAGTATTTT.